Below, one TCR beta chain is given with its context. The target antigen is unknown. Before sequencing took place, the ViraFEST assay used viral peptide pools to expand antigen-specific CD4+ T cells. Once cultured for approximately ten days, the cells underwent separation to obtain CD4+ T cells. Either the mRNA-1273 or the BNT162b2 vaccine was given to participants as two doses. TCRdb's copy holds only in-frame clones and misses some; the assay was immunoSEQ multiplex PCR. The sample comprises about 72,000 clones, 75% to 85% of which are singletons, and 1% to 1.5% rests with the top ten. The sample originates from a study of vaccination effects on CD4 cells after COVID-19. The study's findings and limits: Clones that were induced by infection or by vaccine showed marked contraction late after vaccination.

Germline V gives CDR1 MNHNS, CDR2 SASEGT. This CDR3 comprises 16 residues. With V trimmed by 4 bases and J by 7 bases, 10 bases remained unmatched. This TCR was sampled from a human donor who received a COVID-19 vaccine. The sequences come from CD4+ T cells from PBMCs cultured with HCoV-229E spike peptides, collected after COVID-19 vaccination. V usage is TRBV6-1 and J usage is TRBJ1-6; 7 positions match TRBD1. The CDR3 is CASSGKRQGNNSPLHF. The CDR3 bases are TGTGCCAGCAGTGGTAAAAGACAGGGTAACAATTCACCCCTCCACTTT.